The next 29 T cell receptor beta chains were all read from a single sample in a study of shared clonotypes between healthy human individuals. Produced via immunoSEQ multiplex PCR; TCRdb's table is partial and in-frame only. The sample has hundreds of thousands of clones, just over 90% seen once. It was CD45RO-negative cells, positively selected for CCR7, that made up naive CD8 cells, with terminally differentiated effector memory CD45RA+ cells excluded. Sequenced: naive CD8+ T cells sorted from blood. Every receptor here comes from a young man in good health.

A note on this clone: Other DNA sequences within the sample encode an identical CDR3. The V call is TRBV5-1, the J call TRBJ1-1, with TRBD1 matching over 7 bases. There are 14 residues in the CDR3. Germline CDR1 is SGHRS and CDR2 is YFSETQ. After removal of 0 bases from V and 4 bases from J, the junction contained 3 bases not matched to a gene. The CDR3 loop is CASSLGTGVTEAFF. CDR3 in DNA: TGCGCCAGCAGCTTGGGAACAGGGGTCACTGAAGCTTTCTTT. Supplemented by reference TRBV5-1 and TRBJ1-1, the full variable domain reads KAGVTQTPRYLIKTRGQQVTLSCSPISGHRSVSWYQQTPGQGLQFLFEYFSETQRNKGNFPGRFSGRQFSNSRSEMNVSTLELGDSALYLCASSLGTGVTEAFFGQGTRLTVV.

Only one count was recorded for this clone. In DNA, the CDR3 is TGCGCCAGCAGCTTGGATGCTTACAATGAGCAGTTCTTC. This sequence encodes CASSLDAYNEQFF. This chain connects TRBV5-1 to TRBJ2-1; D ambiguous. With 0 bases removed from V and 4 bases from J, the gap between germline ends came to 5 bases. The CDR3 has 13 amino acids. Germline CDR1 SGHRS, CDR2 YFSETQ.

As for this clone: Distinct nucleotide sequences in the sample also encode this CDR3. The V gene is TRBV15, the J gene TRBJ2-7, with 11 bases identical to TRBD2. Trimming took 3 bases from V and 2 from J; bases not matched to a gene: 3. The CDR3 consists of 15 residues. Per germline, CDR1 LNHNV and CDR2 YYDKDF (reference sequence). The DNA for the CDR3 is TGTGCCACCAGCAGGGGGACTAGCGGCACCTACGAGCAGTACTTC. Its translation: CATSRGTSGTYEQYF.

The chain uses TRBV4-1 and TRBJ2-3; D gene unclear. V was cut by 1 base and J by 3 bases, with 8 bases left in between. CDR3 length: 14 amino acids. Germline-derived CDR1 and CDR2 are MGHRA and YSYEKL. The CDR3, as DNA: TGCGCCAGCAGCCAAGGAATGGGGACAGATACGCAGTATTTT. As protein: CASSQGMGTDTQYF.

V is TRBV10-1 and J is TRBJ2-7; tentative D call: TRBD2 (6 bases). The CDR3 has 13 amino acids. Germline V gene sequence: CDR1 WNHNN, CDR2 SYGVQD (reference sequence). The V and J ends lost 6 bases and 6 bases respectively, with 15 bases between them. The CDR3 loop reads CASSETSAGEQYF. The CDR3 DNA follows: TGCGCCAGCAGCGAGACTAGTGCTGGCGAGCAGTACTTC.

The chain recombines TRBV4-1 with TRBJ2-5, with unresolved D. This CDR3 spans 15 amino acids. V lost 1 base and J 3 bases, leaving 12 bases between the germline ends. Germline loops: CDR1 MGHRA, CDR2 YSYEKL. CDR3 sequence: CASSQGIGWKETQYF. The CDR3 DNA is TGCGCCAGCAGCCAAGGAATCGGCTGGAAAGAGACCCAGTACTTC.

The chain uses TRBV4-1 and TRBJ2-7; possibly TRBD1 or TRBD2 for D (5 bases each). Germline V lookup: CDR1 MGHRA, CDR2 YSYEKL. The CDR3 totals 16 residues. Trimming took off 0 bases at V and 4 bases at J, with 16 bases between the two ends. CDR3 sequence (DNA): TGCGCCAGCAGCCAAGATCTGATGAGGGGCGGGTACGAGCAGTACTTC. The encoded protein is CASSQDLMRGGYEQYF.

V usage is TRBV4-2 and J usage is TRBJ2-1, with D unresolved. Trimming took 1 base from V and 4 from J, leaving 5 bases between them. Germline CDR1 reads LGHNA; CDR2 reads YNFKEQ. The CDR3 is 13 amino acids. CDR3 residues: CASSQVRYNEQFF. CDR3 bases: TGTGCCAGCAGCCAAGTCAGATACAATGAGCAGTTCTTC.

Comment on this clone: The same CDR3 also results from other DNA sequences found in this sample. The rearrangement uses TRBV9 and TRBJ2-3, with D maybe TRBD2 (6 bases). The CDR3 contains 14 residues. Germline CDR1 and CDR2: SGDLS and YYNGEE. Trimming shortened V by 1 base and J by 3 bases, and 9 bases separated the two germline ends. CDR3 sequence (DNA): TGTGCCAGCAGCGTATCCGGGAGTACAGATACGCAGTATTTT. Encoded protein: CASSVSGSTDTQYF.

The chain employs TRBV11-2 and TRBJ2-7; perhaps D is TRBD1 or TRBD2 (5 bases each). The CDR3 contains 16 residues. The germline gives CDR1 SGHAT, CDR2 FQNNGV. The V end was cut by 4 bases, the J end by 2 bases, with 18 bases between. CDR3 DNA: TGTGCCAGCAGCTCAGCGGTTGGGGACGGACCCTACGAGCAGTACTTC. It codes for CASSSAVGDGPYEQYF.

The chain combines TRBV9 with TRBJ2-5, with 12 bases identical to TRBD2. This CDR3 spans 16 amino acids. Germline V gives CDR1 SGDLS, CDR2 YYNGEE. V lost 0 bases, J lost 5 bases, and 5 bases stayed unmatched. CDR3 amino acids: CASSVGTSGTWETQYF. As DNA, the CDR3 is TGTGCCAGCAGCGTAGGGACTAGCGGGACGTGGGAGACCCAGTACTTC.

V usage is TRBV2 and J usage is TRBJ2-3; D not resolved. Trimming left V 5 bases short and J 2 bases short, with 8 bases between. CDR3 length: 13 amino acids. Germline V gives CDR1 SNHLY, CDR2 FYNNEI. CDR3 residues: CASSLTYTDTQYF. CDR3 DNA sequence: TGTGCCAGCAGTCTTACCTACACAGATACGCAGTATTTT. The variable domain in full, completed from reference TRBV2 and TRBJ2-3, reads EPEVTQTPSHQVTQMGQEVILRCVPISNHLYFYWYRQILGQKVEFLVSFYNNEISEKSEIFDDQFSVERPDGSNFTLKIRSTKLEDSAMYFCASSLTYTDTQYFGPGTRLTVL.

The gene calls are TRBV29-1 and TRBJ2-2; tentatively, D is TRBD1 (5 bases). This CDR3 has 15 residues. Trimming left V 4 bases short and J 2 bases short, with 14 bases between. Germline loops: CDR1 SQVTM, CDR2 ANQGSEA. The DNA for the CDR3 is TGCAGCGTTGGGGCCGTACAGGCTAACACCGGGGAGCTGTTTTTT. Encoded protein: CSVGAVQANTGELFF.

In its sample, this clone was seen once. The junction does not match germline at one end; this may be a read error. Other DNA sequences within the sample encode an identical CDR3. The V and J genes are TRBV14 and TRBJ1-1; D unresolved. There are 13 residues in the CDR3. Germline V gene sequence: CDR1 SGHDN, CDR2 FVKESK. CDR3 residues: CASSLGPNTEAFF. The CDR3 DNA sequence: TGTGCTAGCAGCCTTGGACCGAACACTGAAGCTTTCTTT.

This sequence joins TRBV6-4 and TRBJ1-5; no reliable D call. CDR3 length: 14 residues. Trimming took off 2 bases at V and 2 bases at J, with 7 bases between the two ends. CDR1 and CDR2 from the germline V gene are MRHNA and SNTAGT. The CDR3 protein is CASSDRGGNQPQHF. The DNA for the CDR3 is TGTGCCAGCAGTGACCGCGGAGGCAATCAGCCCCAGCATTTT.

The chain links TRBV7-2 to TRBJ2-7, with 10 bases identical to TRBD2. This CDR3 region has 16 residues. J lost 2 bases, V lost 1 base, and 5 bases had no gene match. CDR1 and CDR2 (germline): SGHTA, FQGNSA. Here the CDR3 DNA reads TGTGCCAGCAGCTTAGTGCCTAGCGGGAGTACCTACGAGCAGTACTTC. This codes for CASSLVPSGSTYEQYF.

The chain couples TRBV13 to TRBJ2-3, with 7 bases lining up with TRBD2. V dropped 5 bases and J dropped 0; count of bases not matched to a gene: 14. Germline V gives CDR1 PRHDT, CDR2 FYEKMQ (reference sequence). CDR3 length equals 18 residues. The CDR3 here is CASSHLAEPSSSTDTQYF. Here the CDR3 DNA reads TGTGCCAGCAGCCACCTAGCGGAGCCGTCAAGTAGCACAGATACGCAGTATTTT.

The genes are TRBV19 and TRBJ2-3; D ambiguous. CDR3 length: 14 amino acids. CDR1 and CDR2 from the germline V gene are LNHDA and SQIVND (reference sequence). V was cut by 5 bases and J by 2 bases, with 11 bases left in between. CDR3 DNA: TGTGCCAGTAGTCGAAGGAGATACACAGATACGCAGTATTTT. The encoded protein is CASSRRRYTDTQYF. Complete variable domain (other parts from reference TRBV19 and TRBJ2-3): DGGITQSPKYLFRKEGQNVTLSCEQNLNHDAMYWYRQDPGQGLRLIYYSQIVNDFQKGDIAEGYSVSREKKESFPLTVTSAQKNPTAFYLCASSRRRYTDTQYFGPGTRLTVL.

J is TRBJ2-1 and V is TRBV19, with TRBD2 matching 14 bases. V lost 5 bases, J lost 8 bases, and 2 bases stayed unmatched. The germline gives CDR1 LNHDA, CDR2 SQIVND (reference sequence). The CDR3 loop spans 14 amino acids. CDR3 sequence (DNA): TGTGCCAGTAGTGGGACTAGCGGGAGCTATGAGCAGTTCTTC. Translating gives CASSGTSGSYEQFF. The variable domain in full, completed from reference TRBV19 and TRBJ2-1, reads DGGITQSPKYLFRKEGQNVTLSCEQNLNHDAMYWYRQDPGQGLRLIYYSQIVNDFQKGDIAEGYSVSREKKESFPLTVTSAQKNPTAFYLCASSGTSGSYEQFFGPGTRLTVL.

The chain uses TRBV7-6 and TRBJ2-7, with 8 bases that match TRBD2. Germline V lookup: CDR1 SGHVS, CDR2 FNYEAQ. V trimming: 5 bases; J trimming: 2 bases; junction bases outside the gene matches: 5. CDR3 length equals 14 residues. CDR3 sequence reads: CASSVGTSAYEQYF. The CDR3 bases are TGTGCCAGCAGCGTCGGGACTAGTGCCTACGAGCAGTACTTC.

This clone was seen only once. Other DNA sequences in this specimen translate into the identical CDR3. CDR3 region: CASSLAGGTYEQYF. Here the CDR3 DNA reads TGCGCCAGCAGCTTAGCGGGAGGGACCTACGAGCAGTACTTC. The rearrangement uses TRBV5-1 and TRBJ2-7; 10 positions match TRBD2. Germline V CDR1 and CDR2: SGHRS, YFSETQ. The CDR3 extends over 14 amino acids. V trimming: 2 bases; J trimming: 2 bases; junction bases outside the gene matches: 1.

The chain has TRBV7-9 and TRBJ2-1; TRBD2 agrees at 11 bases. CDR1 SEHNR and CDR2 FQNEAQ come from the germline V gene (reference sequence). CDR3 length: 15 amino acids. V lost 4 bases, J lost 7 bases, and 6 bases stayed unmatched. CDR3 loop: CASSSNSGRGNEQFF. CDR3 coding DNA: TGTGCCAGCAGCTCCAATAGCGGGAGGGGGAATGAGCAGTTCTTC. Drawing the rest from reference TRBV7-9 and TRBJ2-1, the complete variable domain is DTGVSQNPRHKITKRGQNVTFRCDPISEHNRLYWYRQTLGQGPEFLTYFQNEAQLEKSRLLSDRFSAERPKGSFSTLEIQRTEQGDSAMYLCASSSNSGRGNEQFFGPGTRLTVL.

The genes are TRBV2 and TRBJ2-7; TRBD1 matches 7 bases. Trimming cost V 0 bases and J 0 bases; bases outside gene matches: 5. In germline, CDR1 is SNHLY, CDR2 FYNNEI. CDR3 length: 16 amino acids. CDR3 sequence: CASSEAGTDFSYEQYF. CDR3 in DNA: TGTGCCAGCAGTGAAGCCGGGACAGATTTCTCCTACGAGCAGTACTTC.

The chain recombines TRBV7-9 with TRBJ2-6; tentatively, D is TRBD1 or TRBD2 (6 bases each). Germline CDR1 SEHNR, CDR2 FQNEAQ (reference sequence). This CDR3 is built from 19 residues. V lost 0 bases and J 0 bases, leaving 15 bases between the germline ends. CDR3 nucleotides: TGTGCCAGCAGCTTAGCGAGTCAGGGGAGGAACTCTGGGGCCAACGTCCTGACTTTC. This sequence encodes CASSLASQGRNSGANVLTF.

The rearrangement joins TRBV6-1 to TRBJ1-1; no definite D call. The CDR3 extends over 14 amino acids. V was cut by 8 bases and J by 1 base, with 14 bases left in between. CDR1 is MNHNS, CDR2 SASEGT, per germline. The chain's CDR3 is CASPGRNENTEAFF. The CDR3 nucleotides are TGTGCCAGCCCCGGACGGAACGAGAACACTGAAGCTTTCTTT.

The V and J genes are TRBV9 and TRBJ2-5, with a possible D match to TRBD2 (5 bases). In germline, CDR1 is SGDLS, CDR2 YYNGEE. The CDR3 is 17 amino acids. V was clipped by 0 bases and J by 2 bases, with 17 bases between them. The CDR3 coding sequence is TGTGCCAGCAGCGTAGGTTCAACGGCTAGCAGACAAGAGACCCAGTACTTC. This gives the protein CASSVGSTASRQETQYF.

The chain joins TRBV5-1 to TRBJ2-7; 10 bases line up with TRBD2. Germline V gene sequence: CDR1 SGHRS, CDR2 YFSETQ. The CDR3 totals 16 residues. The V gene end was trimmed by 1 base and the J gene end by 3 bases; junction bases not matched to a gene: 7. This CDR3 is CASSLRASGSIYEQYF. The DNA of the CDR3 is TGCGCCAGCAGCTTGAGGGCTAGCGGGAGTATCTACGAGCAGTACTTC.

The chain is built from TRBV15 and TRBJ2-3, with TRBD1 as a possible D gene (5 bases). The ends were cut back, 3 bases at V and 0 bases at J, with 16 bases in the middle. Germline V gives CDR1 LNHNV, CDR2 YYDKDF (reference sequence). The CDR3 totals 17 residues. CDR3 protein: CATSSRVSNPSTDTQYF. The CDR3 coding sequence is TGTGCCACCAGCAGCAGGGTCTCTAACCCTAGCACAGATACGCAGTATTTT.

The chain is built from TRBV5-1 and TRBJ2-1; possibly TRBD1 or TRBD2 for D (5 bases each). V gave up 3 bases and J gave up 2 bases, with 15 bases separating them. The CDR3 extends over 16 amino acids. Germline assignment: CDR1 SGHRS and CDR2 YFSETQ. The CDR3 spells CASSSGTPTPYNEQFF. CDR3 nucleotide sequence: TGCGCCAGCAGCTCAGGGACCCCAACCCCCTACAATGAGCAGTTCTTC.